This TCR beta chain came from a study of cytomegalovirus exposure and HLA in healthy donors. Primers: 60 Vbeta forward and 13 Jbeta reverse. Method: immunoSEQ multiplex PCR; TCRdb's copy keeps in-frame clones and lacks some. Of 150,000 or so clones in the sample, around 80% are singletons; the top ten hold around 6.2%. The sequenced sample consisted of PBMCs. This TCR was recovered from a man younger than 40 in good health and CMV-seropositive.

The CDR3 region has the DNA TGCGCCAGCAGCCCAGCCAGGGGAAATGAGCAGTTCTTC. Translated, it gives CASSPARGNEQFF. The chain carries TRBV4-1 and TRBJ2-1, with D perhaps TRBD1 (6 bases). Germline lookup yields CDR1 MGHRA and CDR2 YSYEKL. V lost 4 bases, J lost 7 bases, and 11 bases lay in between. There are 13 residues in the CDR3.